One T cell receptor (beta chain) is described in this entry. The CDR3 contains 19 residues. Germline V gene lookup returns CDR1 MDHEN and CDR2 SYDVKM. Trimming cost V 3 bases and J 0 bases; bases outside gene matches: 11. Only in-frame clones appear in the TCRdb table, and some are missing; sequencing was by immunoSEQ multiplex PCR. The table shows 55,000 to 70,000 clones, with approximately 86% occurring only once. This record belongs to a study of OX40 agonist ivuxolimab in advanced cancers. J is TRBJ2-1 and V is TRBV28, with 10 bases lining up with TRBD1. The sequencing used CD4+ or CD8+ T cells sorted from blood, collected in a trial of the OX40 agonist ivuxolimab. The TCR was taken from an adult with an advanced solid tumor such as melanoma, head and neck, liver or kidney cancer. CDR3: CASSFAGTGARSSYNEQFF. CDR3 nucleotide sequence: TGTGCCAGCAGTTTTGCCGGGACAGGGGCGCGAAGCTCCTACAATGAGCAGTTCTTC.